These 24 T cell receptor beta chains were all obtained from the same sample, sequenced in a study of a mutant IDH1 vaccine in newly diagnosed glioma. The data were produced by immunoSEQ multiplex PCR, yet TCRdb's version contains in-frame clones alone and is incomplete. The sample comprises about 16,000 clones, roughly 79% of which are singletons, and approximately 11% rests with the top ten. Time point denoted: baseline, week 1 (first vaccination visit). Regarding treatment: pre-vaccination baseline after standard-of-care therapy. The sequences come from PBMCs, collected from a glioma patient treated with radiotherapy, temozolomide or both. These receptor sequences come from a middle-aged man with glioma.

The CDR3 sequence: CASSLTGTGGSYEQYF. The CDR3 nucleotides read TGCGCCAGCAGCTTGACCGGGACAGGGGGTTCCTACGAGCAGTACTTC. V gene TRBV5-1 combines with J gene TRBJ2-7; 11 bases are a match to TRBD1. Germline-derived CDR1 and CDR2 are SGHRS and YFSETQ. Losses at the gene ends were 1 base for V and 1 base for J; bases not matched to a gene: 4. The CDR3 runs to 16 residues.

The CDR3 sequence is CASSLAAVREQYF. DNA for the CDR3: TGTGCCAGCAGCTTAGCTGCTGTTCGCGAGCAGTACTTC. V gene TRBV7-6 combines with J gene TRBJ2-5; D is uncertain. The DNA end favors TRBJ2-7, so the J call may be wrong. The CDR3 consists of 13 residues. Germline V gives CDR1 SGHVS, CDR2 FNYEAQ.

CDR3 sequence reads: CASSSTLENIQYF. In DNA, the CDR3 is TGTGCCAGCAGCTCTACCCTCGAAAACATTCAGTACTTC. This chain connects TRBV5-6 to TRBJ2-4, with D uncertain. The germline CDR1 and CDR2 sequences are SGHDT and YYEEEE. V gave up 3 bases and J gave up 5 bases, with 9 bases separating them. There are 13 residues in the CDR3.

The chain links TRBV5-1 to TRBJ2-3; TRBD2 matches 10 bases. Germline V gene sequence: CDR1 SGHRS, CDR2 YFSETQ. Germline trimming cut 0 bases from V and 0 bases from J; bases unmatched to any gene: 10. The CDR3 contains 19 residues. DNA of the CDR3: TGCGCCAGCAGCTTGGTTGGTCTAGCGGGAGTCTCTAGCACAGATACGCAGTATTTT. This translates into CASSLVGLAGVSSTDTQYF.

The chain joins TRBV4-1 to TRBJ1-5, with unresolved D. The length of the CDR3 is 15 residues. V lost 3 bases and J 4 bases, leaving 13 bases between the germline ends. Looked up from germline, CDR1 is MGHRA and CDR2 is YSYEKL. CDR3 bases: TGCGCCAGCAGCCAGGAACCGGGCCCAAATCAGCCCCAGCATTTT. It specifies CASSQEPGPNQPQHF.

The V gene is TRBV6-1, the J gene TRBJ2-7; possibly TRBD2 for D (6 bases). The germline V gene encodes CDR1 MNHNS and CDR2 SASEGT. The CDR3 extends over 15 amino acids. Trimming removed 4 bases from V and 0 bases from J, with 13 bases in between. The CDR3 here is CASSVGAGSSYEQYF. The DNA of the CDR3 is TGTGCCAGCAGTGTTGGAGCCGGGAGCTCCTACGAGCAGTACTTC.

The V call is TRBV27, the J call TRBJ1-1; D ambiguous. V lost 3 bases, J lost 0 bases, and 5 bases lay in between. The CDR3 sequence is 13 residues long. Germline V gives CDR1 MNHEY, CDR2 SMNVEV (reference sequence). This chain's CDR3 is CASSFRMNTEAFF. CDR3 in DNA: TGTGCCAGCAGTTTTCGTATGAACACTGAAGCTTTCTTT.

J is TRBJ1-1 and V is TRBV5-1, with D uncertain. Trimming took 2 bases from V and 2 from J, leaving 7 bases between them. Germline loops: CDR1 SGHRS, CDR2 YFSETQ. This CDR3 comprises 13 residues. CDR3 bases: TGCGCCAGCAGCTTAGTGGTAAACACTGAAGCTTTCTTT. Protein sequence: CASSLVVNTEAFF.

This clone has just one count. The rearrangement joins TRBV19 to TRBJ1-1; tentative D call: TRBD1 (5 bases). Looked up from germline, CDR1 is LNHDA and CDR2 is SQIVND (reference sequence). The CDR3 length is 15 residues. V was shortened by 4 bases and J by 1 base, with 13 bases between the two germline ends. In DNA, the CDR3 is TGTGCCAGTAGTACCTGGGGCAGGAAGAACACTGAAGCTTTCTTT. Its translation: CASSTWGRKNTEAFF.

V and J are TRBV7-2 and TRBJ1-5; 10 bases are a match to TRBD1. With 4 bases clipped from V and 3 bases from J, the junction kept 3 bases outside the gene matches. The CDR3 length is 15 residues. Looked up from germline, CDR1 is SGHTA and CDR2 is FQGNSA. CDR3 sequence (DNA): TGTGCCAGCAGCTACGGGACAGGGGTCAATCAGCCCCAGCATTTT. This gives the protein CASSYGTGVNQPQHF.

The DNA of the CDR3 is TGTGCCAGCAGCCCCCAGGGACAGGTCCTCGGGGAGCTGTTTTTT. This codes for CASSPQGQVLGELFF. This rearrangement joins TRBV7-2 to TRBJ2-2; 8 bases align to TRBD1. Germline CDR1 reads SGHTA; CDR2 reads FQGNSA. The ends lost 5 bases at V and 7 bases at J; junction bases unmatched: 9. The CDR3 loop spans 15 amino acids.

Of note for this clone: At one end the junction does not follow the germline gene, possibly because of a read error. The rearrangement links TRBV6-1 to TRBJ2-2, with 8 bases lining up with TRBD1. This CDR3 is built from 14 residues. Germline V lookup: CDR1 MNHNS, CDR2 SASEGT. The CDR3 loop reads CASKGQGDTGGLFF. The CDR3 region has the DNA TGTGCCAGCAAAGGACAGGGAGACACCGGGGGGCTGTTTTTT.

In its sample, this clone was seen a few times. The chain couples TRBV15 to TRBJ1-5; tentative D call: TRBD1 (6 bases). V lost 0 bases and J lost 6, with 12 bases in between. CDR3 length: 15 residues. In germline, CDR1 is LNHNV, CDR2 YYDKDF (reference sequence). The CDR3 region is CATSREQGQSQPQHF. Written as DNA, the CDR3 is TGTGCCACCAGCAGAGAACAGGGACAAAGTCAGCCCCAGCATTTT.

The V and J genes are TRBV7-2 and TRBJ2-5, with D possibly being TRBD2 (6 bases). CDR3 size: 14 residues. The V gene lost 1 base and the J gene lost 6 bases, with 12 bases spanning the gap. CDR1 is SGHTA, CDR2 FQGNSA, per germline. CDR3 sequence: CASSLGLGRQTQYF. The CDR3, as DNA: TGTGCCAGCAGCTTAGGTCTGGGGAGGCAGACCCAGTACTTC.

In the case of this clone: Relative to the germline gene, one junction end is altered; a read error may explain this. This sample includes further DNA sequences coding for the same CDR3. The chain employs TRBV10-2 and TRBJ2-5; 10 nucleotides align to TRBD1. The CDR3 has 15 residues. From germline, CDR1 is WSHSY and CDR2 SAAADI. As DNA, the CDR3 is TGCGCCAGCAGTGATGACAGGGGGCGAATGGAGACCCAATACTTC. Encoded protein: CASSDDRGRMETQYF.

By share, this clone counts as medium-sized. This chain joins TRBV19 and TRBJ1-5; D uncertain. The germline gives CDR1 LNHDA, CDR2 SQIVND (reference sequence). With 0 bases removed from V and 3 bases from J, the gap between germline ends came to 9 bases. The length of the CDR3 is 15 residues. The CDR3 here is CASSIEGRPNQPQHF. As DNA, the CDR3 is TGTGCCAGTAGTATAGAGGGCAGACCCAATCAGCCCCAGCATTTT.

The chain joins TRBV5-1 to TRBJ2-7; 11 nucleotides agree with TRBD2. In germline, CDR1 is SGHRS, CDR2 YFSETQ. The ends lost 4 bases at V and 5 bases at J; junction bases unmatched: 5. The length of the CDR3 is 14 residues. The CDR3 DNA is TGCGCCAGCAGCCTGACTAGCGGGACCCACGAGCAGTACTTC. Translation gives CASSLTSGTHEQYF.

The genes are TRBV4-2 and TRBJ2-2; 7 bases are a match to TRBD2. This CDR3 spans 17 amino acids. Trimming cost V 4 bases and J 1 base; bases outside gene matches: 9. Germline CDR1 reads LGHNA; CDR2 reads YNFKEQ. CDR3 in DNA: TGTGCCAGCAGCCTTCAAGTCGGGACTATGAACACCGGGGAGCTGTTTTTT. Translation: CASSLQVGTMNTGELFF.

The J gene is TRBJ1-1, the V gene TRBV6-1; 8 nucleotides match TRBD1. Per the germline V gene, CDR1 is MNHNS and CDR2 is SASEGT. After removal of 6 bases from V and 10 bases from J, the junction contained 13 bases not matched to a gene. The CDR3 consists of 14 residues. In DNA, the CDR3 is TGTGCCAGCAGGGACAGGGACGGGGCACGGGGAGCTTTCTTT. It translates to CASRDRDGARGAFF.

This chain uses TRBV5-5 with TRBJ1-3; a weak D match, TRBD1 (6 bases). The CDR3 has 16 amino acids. Germline-derived CDR1 and CDR2 are SGHKS and YYEKEE (reference sequence). V gave up 4 bases and J gave up 0 bases, with 14 bases separating them. The CDR3 spells CASSDYRVRSGNTIYF. In nucleotides, the CDR3 is TGTGCCAGCAGCGACTACAGGGTCCGCTCTGGAAACACCATATATTTT.

This sequence joins TRBV27 and TRBJ2-3; perhaps TRBD1 as D (6 bases). The CDR3 covers 16 residues. The germline V gene encodes CDR1 MNHEY and CDR2 SMNVEV (reference sequence). V was cut by 4 bases and J by 1 base, with 15 bases left in between. CDR3 sequence (DNA): TGTGCCAGCAGTTCCCCACAGGGATCGGGCACAGATACGCAGTATTTT. Its translation is CASSSPQGSGTDTQYF.

This chain links TRBV27 with TRBJ1-5; D not resolved. CDR1 and CDR2 from the germline V gene are MNHEY and SMNVEV (reference sequence). CDR3 length: 13 amino acids. V lost 6 bases, J lost 4 bases, and 10 bases lay in between. This chain's CDR3 is CASRAGGNQPQHF. The CDR3 DNA follows: TGTGCCAGCAGAGCGGGTGGGAATCAGCCCCAGCATTTT.

This chain connects TRBV5-5 to TRBJ2-1; 9 nucleotides line up with TRBD2. V lost 5 bases, J lost 0 bases, and 3 bases stayed unmatched. The germline CDR1 and CDR2 sequences are SGHKS and YYEKEE (reference sequence). CDR3 size: 15 residues. CDR3 amino acids: CASSPTSGSYNEQFF. CDR3 nucleotide sequence: TGTGCCAGCAGTCCGACTAGCGGCTCCTACAATGAGCAGTTCTTC.

This clone was picked up a small number of times. The gene calls are TRBV6-1 and TRBJ2-1; 8 positions match TRBD1. The CDR3 sequence is 14 residues long. The V segment lost 5 bases and the J segment 4 bases; nucleotides outside the gene matches: 4. Germline CDR1 is MNHNS and CDR2 is SASEGT. In nucleotides, the CDR3 is TGTGCCAGCAGTCAGGGGGCGGGTTACAATGAGCAGTTCTTC. This gives the protein CASSQGAGYNEQFF.